Below, one T cell receptor beta chain is given with its context. cDNA came from approximately 0.5 to 1 ug RNA primed by random hexamers. TCRdb independently ran MiXCR on the immunoSEQ multiplex PCR reads; one entry per CDR3 protein. The table has over 150,000 distinct CDR3 sequences, 90% to 96% seen once. The record originates from a study of CD8 T cells in Susac syndrome. Turning to the study itself: When blood was drawn, patients with Susac syndrome were on intravenous immunoglobulin alone, on corticosteroids, or therapy-naive.

This CDR3 spans 16 amino acids. Losses at the gene ends were 1 base for V and 3 bases for J; bases not matched to a gene: 6. The germline V gene has CDR1 SEHNR and CDR2 FQNEAQ (reference sequence). The sequenced material came from CD4+ T cells from PBMCs. The J gene is TRBJ2-1, the V gene TRBV7-9; 7 bases fit TRBD1. The clonotype originates from a human donor with Susac syndrome. The CDR3, as DNA: TGTGCCAGCAGCTTAGGGGGGACAGCGAACTACAATGAGCAGTTCTTC. Its translation is CASSLGGTANYNEQFF.